The 17 T cell receptor beta chains given below trace back to one sample, sequenced in a study of blood T cell repertoires in COVID-19. Using immunoSEQ multiplex PCR, the repertoire was profiled, and TCRdb retains in-frame clones only, with some absent. This table has about 140,000 clones, about 75% appearing once. Sequencing used PBMCs or T cells enriched from blood (not recorded which). The receptors shown here come from a woman between 45 and 60 years old who had recovered from COVID-19.

The V and J genes are TRBV3-1 (or the pseudogene TRBV3-2) and TRBJ1-2; no firm D call. Trimming cost V 4 bases and J 9 bases, with 21 bases left between them. CDR3 size: 15 residues. CDR1 LGHDT and CDR2 YNNKEL come from the germline V gene (reference sequence). The CDR3 protein is CASSLPGREGGSYTF. In DNA, the CDR3 is TGTGCCAGCAGCCTCCCCGGTAGGGAGGGTGGAAGCTACACCTTC.

This clone came up many times. The rearrangement links TRBV25-1 to TRBJ1-1, with TRBD1 as a possible D gene (5 bases). This CDR3 has 14 residues. Trimming left V 2 bases short and J 5 bases short, with 12 bases between. In germline, CDR1 is MGHDK, CDR2 SYGVNS. The CDR3 nucleotides read TGTGCCAGCAGTGAACAGGGAGGAGGGACTGAAGCTTTCTTT. Encoded protein: CASSEQGGGTEAFF.

V gene TRBV7-9 combines with J gene TRBJ1-1; 7 bases map to TRBD1. This CDR3 has 15 residues. V lost 4 bases, J lost 7 bases, and 12 bases stayed unmatched. In germline, CDR1 is SEHNR, CDR2 FQNEAQ (reference sequence). CDR3 sequence reads: CASSSSGQTTLEAFF. CDR3 coding DNA: TGTGCCAGCAGCTCGTCGGGACAGACAACTCTTGAAGCTTTCTTT.

This clone occurred once. This rearrangement joins TRBV10-3 to TRBJ1-1; 11 bases line up with TRBD1. This CDR3 is built from 14 residues. Trimming cost V 6 bases and J 6 bases; bases outside gene matches: 6. Germline values: CDR1 ENHRY, CDR2 SYGVKD. CDR3 residues: CAIRPGQGASEAFF. The CDR3 nucleotides are TGTGCCATCAGGCCCGGACAGGGGGCATCTGAAGCTTTCTTT.

V and J are TRBV5-4 and TRBJ2-7; TRBD1 matches 9 bases. J lost 5 bases, V lost 3 bases, and 6 bases had no gene match. The V gene's germline CDR1 is SGHNT and CDR2 YYREEE (reference sequence). The length of the CDR3 is 14 residues. The CDR3 nucleotides are TGTGCCAGCAGCTCGAAAGGACAGGGGAACGAGCAGTACTTC. Its translation: CASSSKGQGNEQYF.

By share, this clone counts as medium-sized. J is TRBJ1-4 and V is TRBV12-3 or TRBV12-4, with no clear D. The CDR3 runs to 12 residues. With 3 bases removed from V and 7 bases from J, the gap between germline ends came to 6 bases. The chain's CDR3 is CASSLSSEKLFF. DNA of the CDR3: TGTGCCAGCAGTTTGTCCAGTGAAAAACTGTTTTTT.

This rearrangement joins TRBV25-1 to TRBJ2-7, with D perhaps matching TRBD1 (7 bases). The CDR3 extends over 17 amino acids. V lost 4 bases and J lost 6, with 25 bases in between. Looked up from germline, CDR1 is MGHDK and CDR2 is SYGVNS. In nucleotides, the CDR3 is TGTGCCAGCAGTGCTCGGGCGGGACAGTTTGGCAGGGCCGAGCAGTACTTC. The encoded protein is CASSARAGQFGRAEQYF.

The genes are TRBV30 and TRBJ2-2; a weak D match, TRBD2 (6 bases). Germline CDR1 is GTSNPN and CDR2 is SVGIG (reference sequence). V was clipped by 2 bases and J by 3 bases, with 13 bases between them. This CDR3 contains 15 residues. CDR3 residues: CAWSTYGGYTGELFF. The CDR3 DNA reads as TGTGCCTGGAGTACCTACGGGGGTTACACCGGGGAGCTGTTTTTT.

The chain couples TRBV29-1 to TRBJ1-2; 10 nucleotides match TRBD1. There are 16 residues in the CDR3. CDR1 and CDR2 (germline): SQVTM, ANQGSEA. CDR3 nucleotides: TGCAGGGAACGGCAACGCGGACAGGGGGACTCCTATGGCTACACCTTC. It codes for CRERQRGQGDSYGYTF.

J is TRBJ2-2 and V is TRBV30; the match to TRBD1 covers 7 bases. Germline-derived CDR1 and CDR2 are GTSNPN and SVGIG (reference sequence). This CDR3 contains 16 residues. Trimming cost V 1 base and J 1 base; bases outside gene matches: 6. The CDR3: CAWSESWDRNTGELFF. The CDR3 nucleotides read TGTGCCTGGAGTGAGAGTTGGGACAGGAACACCGGGGAGCTGTTTTTT.

The chain joins TRBV7-3 to TRBJ2-5; 12 positions match TRBD2. V was pared by 5 bases and J by 1 base, with 11 bases of the junction left unmatched. The CDR3 loop spans 18 amino acids. The germline CDR1 and CDR2 sequences are SGHTA and FQGTGA. The CDR3 sequence is CASSTGALAGGLQETQYF. CDR3 coding DNA: TGTGCCAGCAGCACAGGGGCACTAGCGGGGGGACTCCAAGAGACCCAGTACTTC.

This rearrangement joins TRBV5-6 to TRBJ2-7; D gene ambiguous. The CDR3 length is 13 residues. V dropped 0 bases and J dropped 3 bases, with 7 bases sitting between them. The germline gives CDR1 SGHDT, CDR2 YYEEEE. The CDR3 sequence is CASSLGSYYEQYF. CDR3 sequence (DNA): TGTGCCAGCAGCTTGGGCAGTTACTACGAGCAGTACTTC.

V usage is TRBV9 and J usage is TRBJ1-2; D is unclear. Trimming took off 0 bases at V and 7 bases at J, with 13 bases between the two ends. CDR3 length: 14 amino acids. In germline, CDR1 is SGDLS, CDR2 YYNGEE. The CDR3 coding sequence is TGTGCCAGCAGCGTAGCGTCGGGGTCTTCTGGCTACACCTTC. Translated: CASSVASGSSGYTF.

This clone has just a few counts. This chain uses TRBV30 with TRBJ1-6; 7 positions agree with TRBD1. V lost 3 bases and J lost 9; bases outside the gene matches: 5. The CDR3 has 13 amino acids. Germline loops: CDR1 GTSNPN, CDR2 SVGIG (reference sequence). The CDR3 spells CAWRPGTASPLHF. DNA for the CDR3: TGTGCCTGGAGACCTGGGACAGCTTCACCCCTCCACTTT.

V usage is TRBV9 and J usage is TRBJ2-5; D gene unclear. CDR1 is SGDLS and CDR2 is YYNGEE in the germline V gene. The germline V and J ends were trimmed by 1 base and 7 bases, with 14 bases remaining between them. This CDR3 spans 14 amino acids. The CDR3 protein is CASSVSPQVVTQYF. The CDR3 DNA sequence: TGTGCCAGCAGCGTATCCCCCCAGGTGGTGACCCAGTACTTC.

The chain recombines TRBV3-1 (or the pseudogene TRBV3-2) with TRBJ2-3; D may be TRBD1 (6 bases). This CDR3 has 15 residues. V gave up 4 bases and J gave up 1 base, with 12 bases separating them. CDR1 is LGHDT, CDR2 YNNKEL, per germline (reference sequence). CDR3 protein: CASSRGGLGTDTQYF. CDR3 in DNA: TGTGCCAGCAGCCGAGGGGGATTGGGCACAGATACGCAGTATTTT.

The CDR3 region has the DNA TGTGCCGCAACGGGGACAGGGAGGACTGAAGCTTTCTTT. Protein product: CAATGTGRTEAFF. The V and J genes are TRBV30 and TRBJ1-1; 9 bases match TRBD1. V was clipped by 8 bases and J by 5 bases; unmatched bases: 9. Germline V gene lookup returns CDR1 GTSNPN and CDR2 SVGIG (reference sequence). This CDR3 has 13 amino acids.